The TCR beta chain under discussion was sequenced for a study of shared clonotypes between healthy human individuals. As for the study in general: The study drew on a couple of women and a few men aged 18 to 49 as donors. Each donor's CD4 naive and CD4 memory cells filled three plates apiece, CD8 naive two, and CD8 memory one.

Cells designated naive CD8 were CD45RO-negative and were positively selected for CCR7, with terminally differentiated effector memory CD45RA+ cells excluded. Among the donors, all were Caucasian adults who lived in Nashville, Tennessee. Original processing notes: ImmunoSEQ supplied junction-only sequences lacking quality scores, so filtering was different. Libraries were prepared by immunoSEQ multiplex PCR; TCRdb keeps only in-frame clonotypes and omits some of them. The DNA gave D and trimming, while V, J and clone size come from that table. The top ten clones hold approximately 24% of a sample with about 700,000 clones, 92% of them seen once. CDR1 is SGHRS, CDR2 YFSETQ, per germline. V dropped 0 bases and J dropped 3 bases, with 3 bases sitting between them. The CDR3 is 12 residues long. On this clone itself: Other DNA sequences in the same sample also yield this CDR3.

The V and J genes are TRBV5-1 and TRBJ1-2; D not resolved. The source material was naive CD8+ T cells sorted from blood. The receptor was isolated from a man aged 25 to 40 in good health. DNA of the CDR3: TGCGCCAGCAGCTTGGAGGACTATGGCTACACCTTC. It yields the protein CASSLEDYGYTF.